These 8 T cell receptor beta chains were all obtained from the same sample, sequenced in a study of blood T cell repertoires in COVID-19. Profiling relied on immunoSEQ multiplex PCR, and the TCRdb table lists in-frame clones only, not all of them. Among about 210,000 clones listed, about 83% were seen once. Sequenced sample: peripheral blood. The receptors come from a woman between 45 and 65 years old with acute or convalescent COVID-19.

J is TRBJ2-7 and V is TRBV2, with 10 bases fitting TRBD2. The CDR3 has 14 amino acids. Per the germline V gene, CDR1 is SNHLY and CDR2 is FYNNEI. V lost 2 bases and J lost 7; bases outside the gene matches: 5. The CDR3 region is CASSELAGVQEQYF. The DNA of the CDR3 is TGTGCCAGCAGTGAACTAGCGGGAGTTCAAGAGCAGTACTTC.

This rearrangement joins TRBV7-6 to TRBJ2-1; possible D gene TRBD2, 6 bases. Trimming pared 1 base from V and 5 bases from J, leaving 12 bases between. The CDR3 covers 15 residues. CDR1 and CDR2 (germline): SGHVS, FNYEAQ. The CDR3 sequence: CASSLDGTFDNEQFF. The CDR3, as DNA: TGTGCCAGCAGCTTAGACGGGACTTTTGACAATGAGCAGTTCTTC.

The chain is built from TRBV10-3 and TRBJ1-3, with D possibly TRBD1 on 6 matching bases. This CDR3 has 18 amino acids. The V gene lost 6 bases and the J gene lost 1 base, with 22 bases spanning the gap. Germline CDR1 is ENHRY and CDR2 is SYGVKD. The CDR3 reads CAISSTQRGGTSGNTIYF. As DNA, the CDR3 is TGTGCCATCAGCTCGACCCAGAGGGGGGGGACTTCTGGAAACACCATATATTTT.

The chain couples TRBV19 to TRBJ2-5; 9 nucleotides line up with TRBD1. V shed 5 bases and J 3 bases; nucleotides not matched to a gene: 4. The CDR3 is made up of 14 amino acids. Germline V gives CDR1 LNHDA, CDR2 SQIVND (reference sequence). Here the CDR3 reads CASSPGQGKETQYF. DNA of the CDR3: TGTGCCAGTAGTCCCGGACAGGGGAAAGAGACCCAGTACTTC.

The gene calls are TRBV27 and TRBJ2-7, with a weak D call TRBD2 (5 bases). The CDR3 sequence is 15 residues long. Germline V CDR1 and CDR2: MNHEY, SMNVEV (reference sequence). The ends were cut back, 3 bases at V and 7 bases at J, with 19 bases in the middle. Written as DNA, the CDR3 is TGTGCCAGCAGTTTTCCCGGAGGATCGGTATATGAGCAGTACTTC. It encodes CASSFPGGSVYEQYF.

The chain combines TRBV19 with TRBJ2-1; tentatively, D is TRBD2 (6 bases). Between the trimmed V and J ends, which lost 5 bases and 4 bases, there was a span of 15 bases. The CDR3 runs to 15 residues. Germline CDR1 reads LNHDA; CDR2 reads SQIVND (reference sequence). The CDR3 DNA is TGTGCCAGTAGTGGTTTCGGGGGAACTTACAATGAGCAGTTCTTC. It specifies CASSGFGGTYNEQFF.

CDR3 amino acids: CASSQAPGQGGYSNQPQHF. DNA for the CDR3: TGTGCCAGCAGCCAAGCCCCGGGACAGGGGGGATATAGCAATCAGCCCCAGCATTTT. The chain recombines TRBV3-1 (or the pseudogene TRBV3-2) with TRBJ1-5, with 11 bases lining up with TRBD1. The CDR3 has 19 residues. Trimming removed 1 base from V and 0 bases from J; junction bases left unmatched: 8. Germline-derived CDR1 and CDR2 are LGHDT and YNNKEL (reference sequence).

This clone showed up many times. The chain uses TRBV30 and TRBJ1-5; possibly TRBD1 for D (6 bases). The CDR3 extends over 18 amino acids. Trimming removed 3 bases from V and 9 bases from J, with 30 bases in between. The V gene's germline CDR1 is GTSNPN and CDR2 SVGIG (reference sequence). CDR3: CAWSLGGGAGSLGGPQHF. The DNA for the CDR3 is TGTGCCTGGAGCTTAGGGGGGGGTGCAGGGAGCCTTGGAGGGCCCCAGCATTTT.